Listed below are T cell receptor beta chains from one sample, sequenced in a study of blood T cell repertoires in COVID-19. The repertoire was sequenced with immunoSEQ multiplex PCR; TCRdb's copy has only in-frame clones and lacks some. This table holds around 100,000 clones, about 90% found once. Input material: peripheral blood. These receptors were taken from a man younger than 35 with acute or convalescent COVID-19. CDR3s leave out the opening cysteine and the closing phenylalanine or tryptophan. Each record gives: V gene, CDR3 length, CDR3 protein.

>TRBV6-1|13
ASSEQGAGSHEQY
>TRBV25-1|10
ASSLYNSPLH
>TRBV29-1|10
SVESRSGELF
>TRBV19|15
ASSPGTGVRSNTEAF
>TRBV6-2/TRBV6-3|10
ASSYGRGELF
>TRBV5-6|14
ASSLGLGGSRDPQF
>TRBV4-1|14
ASSQGAGAGNTEAF
>TRBV18|13
ASSPRQGASYEQY
>TRBV7-8|15
ASSLRGTGLTNYGYT
>TRBV5-5|14
ASSLDEQGIGAEQY
>TRBV4-1|15
ASSQDPGGGGHNEQF
>TRBV7-2|17
ASSPHRSQYSGTSYEQY
>TRBV11-2|15
ASSRSGRKRASNEQF
>TRBV14|11
ASSQGANQPQH
>TRBV11-2|14
ASSPAEGSSQETQY
>TRBV27|13
ASSLDRVRADTQY
>TRBV19|11
ASSSAGVETQY
>TRBV4-1|13
ASSQEGVSGNTIY
>TRBV2|15
ASSPLRTGATNEKLF
>TRBV3-1/TRBV3-2|13
ASSQGGLGAGELF
>TRBV10-1|13
ASSESGQGDSPLH
>TRBV3-1/TRBV3-2|13
ASSQGQDSNQPQH
>TRBV5-1|13
ASSPRRQVGYGYT
>TRBV7-9|14
ASSSDRGSSYNEQF
>TRBV2|14
ARKGHEGAYNSPLH